This note documents a single TCR beta chain sequence. Antigen specificity is unknown. The CDR3 is 14 amino acids. Germline V CDR1 and CDR2: SEHNR, FQNEAQ (reference sequence). Unmatched junction bases numbered 3, after V lost 1 base and J lost 6 bases. The record originates from a study of somatic mutations in cytotoxic T cells in rheumatoid arthritis. Study context: Patient blood, approximately 31 ml in EDTA, was obtained immediately after diagnosis and prior to the start of any treatment. Selected T-cell populations stained with V beta antibodies were isolated by flow sorting to nearly 100% purity; these included V beta1+ cells subjected to TCRB sequencing.

Notes on the study in general: It was found that CD8+ T-cell clonality in rheumatoid arthritis patients did not differ significantly from that in age-matched healthy controls.

Profiling relied on immunoSEQ multiplex PCR, and the TCRdb table lists in-frame clones only, not all of them. In the table there are 13,000 to 15,000 clones, around nine tenths of which are singletons. V usage is TRBV7-9 and J usage is TRBJ1-2, with 9 bases lining up with TRBD1. Sample: CD4+ T cells sorted from blood. The TCR originated in a man between 65 and 79 years old with rheumatoid arthritis. In DNA, the CDR3 is TGTGCCAGCAGCTTAGGGACAGGGGAGGATGGCTACACCTTC. Translation: CASSLGTGEDGYTF. The whole variable domain, filled in from reference TRBV7-9 and TRBJ1-2, reads DTGVSQNPRHKITKRGQNVTFRCDPISEHNRLYWYRQTLGQGPEFLTYFQNEAQLEKSRLLSDRFSAERPKGSFSTLEIQRTEQGDSAMYLCASSLGTGEDGYTFGSGTRLTVV.